The 28 T cell receptor beta chains below come from one sample, sequenced in a study of cytomegalovirus exposure and HLA in healthy donors (dated by TCRdb to 2016 to 2017). Receptor libraries were prepared by the immunoSEQ multiplex PCR assay. For the multiplex PCR, a mixture combining 60 forward primers for TCR Vbeta segments and 13 reverse primers for TCR Jbeta segments was used. As stored in TCRdb, this immuneACCESS dataset retains in-frame rearrangements with V and J assigned. A fraction of the clones does not appear; measured against another copy, unresolved V genes explain less than half of the discrepancy, and the remainder lacks a known reason. A total of about 95,000 clones appear in this sample, around 75% of them only once. The top ten clonotypes cover approximately 11% of the sample. The source material was PBMCs. All receptors come from a man between 18 and 29 years old in good health and CMV-seropositive.

The J gene is TRBJ1-4, the V gene TRBV19; D is possibly TRBD1 (5 bases). In germline, CDR1 is LNHDA, CDR2 SQIVND (reference sequence). CDR3 size: 15 residues. V was cut by 5 bases and J by 0 bases, with 10 bases left in between. The CDR3 here is CASSSYRPTNEKLFF. Written as DNA, the CDR3 is TGTGCCAGTAGTTCCTACAGGCCAACTAATGAAAAACTGTTTTTT. The whole variable domain, filled in from reference TRBV19 and TRBJ1-4, reads DGGITQSPKYLFRKEGQNVTLSCEQNLNHDAMYWYRQDPGQGLRLIYYSQIVNDFQKGDIAEGYSVSREKKESFPLTVTSAQKNPTAFYLCASSSYRPTNEKLFFGSGTQLSVL.

The chain has TRBV29-1 and TRBJ2-2; tentative D call: TRBD2 (7 bases). Germline V lookup: CDR1 SQVTM, CDR2 ANQGSEA. The CDR3 contains 15 residues. The ends were cut back, 3 bases at V and 1 base at J, with 12 bases in the middle. As DNA, the CDR3 is TGCAGCGTTGACCACGGGGGGCTGAACACCGGGGAGCTGTTTTTT. This translates into CSVDHGGLNTGELFF.

This chain connects TRBV5-1 to TRBJ2-7; 10 bases map to TRBD1. CDR1 SGHRS and CDR2 YFSETQ come from the germline V gene. This CDR3 comprises 13 residues. Losses at the gene ends were 7 bases for V and 3 bases for J; bases not matched to a gene: 4. Here the CDR3 reads CASCRDRGYEQYF. The CDR3 DNA is TGCGCCAGCTGCCGGGACAGGGGCTACGAGCAGTACTTC.

This clone was seen only once. The V call is TRBV2, the J call TRBJ2-3, with TRBD2 identical over 12 bases. CDR1 SNHLY and CDR2 FYNNEI come from the germline V gene. V lost 5 bases and J lost 2; bases outside the gene matches: 2. There are 15 residues in the CDR3. The CDR3 nucleotides read TGTGCCAGCAGTCCTAGCGGGGGGGTCACAGATACGCAGTATTTT. Encoded protein: CASSPSGGVTDTQYF. Full variable domain (rest looked up from reference TRBV2 and TRBJ2-3): EPEVTQTPSHQVTQMGQEVILRCVPISNHLYFYWYRQILGQKVEFLVSFYNNEISEKSEIFDDQFSVERPDGSNFTLKIRSTKLEDSAMYFCASSPSGGVTDTQYFGPGTRLTVL.

The table lists this clone with a count of one. The chain links TRBV27 to TRBJ1-2; D call uncertain. This CDR3 has 15 amino acids. Deletions cut 5 bases from V and 0 bases from J, with 13 bases between. Germline CDR1 is MNHEY and CDR2 is SMNVEV (reference sequence). The CDR3 DNA reads TGTGCCAGCAGTACGCGGGGTGCAGCTAACTATGGCTACACCTTC. Translated, it gives CASSTRGAANYGYTF.

J is TRBJ2-3 and V is TRBV6-6; no firm D call. Germline V lookup: CDR1 MNHNY, CDR2 SVGAGI (reference sequence). Trimming removed 0 bases from V and 0 bases from J, with 10 bases in between. The CDR3 totals 16 residues. DNA for the CDR3: TGTGCCAGCAGTTACTCGTTTTCGGAGAGCACAGATACGCAGTATTTT. Its translation is CASSYSFSESTDTQYF.

The chain couples TRBV18 to TRBJ2-5; TRBD1 agrees at 9 bases. The junction had 6 bases not matched to a gene; V was cut back by 2 bases and J by 5 bases. In germline, CDR1 is KGHSH, CDR2 LQKENI. The CDR3 extends over 15 amino acids. The CDR3 spells CASSPYRTGEETQYF. CDR3 nucleotide sequence: TGTGCCAGCTCACCATACCGGACAGGGGAGGAGACCCAGTACTTC.

The rearrangement joins TRBV28 to TRBJ1-5; D remains unclear. Germline values: CDR1 MDHEN, CDR2 SYDVKM. The CDR3 is 17 residues long. V dropped 8 bases and J dropped 5 bases, with 25 bases sitting between them. The CDR3 reads CASALFTFGRRDQPQHF. The CDR3 region has the DNA TGTGCCAGCGCCCTTTTCACCTTCGGCAGGCGGGATCAGCCCCAGCATTTT.

Details on this clone: This same CDR3 is encoded by further DNA sequences in the sample. The chain uses TRBV30 and TRBJ2-5; unclear D gene. The germline V gene encodes CDR1 GTSNPN and CDR2 SVGIG (reference sequence). The CDR3 covers 11 residues. Trimming took 2 bases from V and 3 from J, leaving 4 bases between them. This chain's CDR3 is CAWSPKETQYF. CDR3 DNA sequence: TGTGCCTGGAGTCCTAAAGAGACCCAGTACTTC.

This clone is a singleton in its sample. The chain combines TRBV19 with TRBJ2-5; D not certain. V shed 5 bases and J shed 5 bases, with 6 bases lying between them. CDR3 size: 11 residues. CDR1 is LNHDA and CDR2 is SQIVND in the germline V gene (reference sequence). CDR3 bases: TGTGCCAGTAGTGAGAGTGAGACCCAGTACTTC. Translated, it gives CASSESETQYF.

This sequence joins TRBV5-4 and TRBJ2-7; 10 nucleotides agree with TRBD2. The germline gives CDR1 SGHNT, CDR2 YYREEE (reference sequence). The CDR3 has 15 residues. The V gene end was trimmed by 3 bases and the J gene end by 2 bases; junction bases not matched to a gene: 5. Written as DNA, the CDR3 is TGTGCCAGCAGCTCCGGGACTAGCGTCGCCTACGAGCAGTACTTC. Translating it yields CASSSGTSVAYEQYF. The whole variable domain, remainder taken from reference TRBV5-4 and TRBJ2-7, is ETGVTQSPTHLIKTRGQQVTLRCSSQSGHNTVSWYQQALGQGPQFIFQYYREEENGRGNFPPRFSGLQFPNYSSELNVNALELDDSALYLCASSSGTSVAYEQYFGPGTRLTVT.

This chain links TRBV7-8 with TRBJ2-1; tentatively, D is TRBD2 (5 bases). This CDR3 spans 15 amino acids. Germline V gene data show CDR1 as SGHVS and CDR2 as FQNEAQ. V lost 8 bases and J 2 bases, leaving 16 bases between the germline ends. The DNA of the CDR3 is TGTGCCAGCTCCCAAGGCGGGCCAGCCTACAATGAGCAGTTCTTC. Protein product: CASSQGGPAYNEQFF.

CDR3 residues: CASSLGDRLAGIPDTQYF. The CDR3, as DNA: TGCGCCAGCAGCTTGGGGGACAGACTAGCGGGGATCCCAGATACGCAGTATTTT. The chain combines TRBV5-1 with TRBJ2-3; TRBD2 aligns across 11 bases. Germline assignment: CDR1 SGHRS and CDR2 YFSETQ. The CDR3 spans 18 residues. After removal of 0 bases from V and 4 bases from J, the junction contained 10 bases not matched to a gene.

V is TRBV5-1 and J is TRBJ1-4; no clear D. Trimming shortened V by 3 bases and J by 6 bases, and 15 bases separated the two germline ends. The CDR3 is made up of 15 amino acids. Germline V gene sequence: CDR1 SGHRS, CDR2 YFSETQ. The chain's CDR3 is CASSYDGARDEKLFF. CDR3 in DNA: TGCGCCAGCAGCTACGACGGCGCCCGGGATGAAAAACTGTTTTTT.

This chain joins TRBV30 and TRBJ1-2; 9 nucleotides match TRBD1. Germline V gene lookup returns CDR1 GTSNPN and CDR2 SVGIG (reference sequence). This CDR3 is 15 amino acids long. Losses at the gene ends were 1 base for V and 5 bases for J; bases not matched to a gene: 8. CDR3 DNA sequence: TGTGCCTGGAGTGCTAACAGGGGGCGGGGGTATGGCTACACCTTC. Translated, it gives CAWSANRGRGYGYTF.

The rearrangement links TRBV6-1 to TRBJ1-5; weak D call: TRBD1 (6 bases). Germline V gene data show CDR1 as MNHNS and CDR2 as SASEGT. This CDR3 contains 15 residues. With 11 bases removed from V and 4 bases from J, the gap between germline ends came to 21 bases. CDR3 residues: CAANPSTGTNQPQHF. The CDR3 bases are TGTGCCGCTAACCCATCAACAGGGACGAATCAGCCCCAGCATTTT.

CDR3 region: CASSTRRRGYGQPQHF. The CDR3 nucleotides are TGTGCCAGCAGCACAAGACGAAGGGGGTATGGGCAGCCCCAGCATTTT. V and J are TRBV21-1 and TRBJ1-5; the D call in the table, TRBD1, was not verified against the DNA. TRBV21-1 is a recognized pseudogene. The CDR3 covers 16 residues.

This clone was counted a few times. The J gene is TRBJ1-6, the V gene TRBV2; no reliable D call. The ends were cut back, 9 bases at V and 3 bases at J, with 9 bases in the middle. CDR3 size: 13 residues. Germline V gene sequence: CDR1 SNHLY, CDR2 FYNNEI. CDR3 nucleotides: TGTGCCAGTGGGAGAGACTATAATTCACCCCTCCACTTT. Protein: CASGRDYNSPLHF.

The rearrangement uses TRBV6-1 and TRBJ1-3; 7 bases are a match to TRBD1. The trim removed 1 base at V and 2 bases at J, leaving 2 bases unmatched. The CDR3 spans 15 residues. Germline values: CDR1 MNHNS, CDR2 SASEGT. DNA of the CDR3: TGTGCCAGCAGTGAAGGCAGGGGGGCTGGAAACACCATATATTTT. Its translation is CASSEGRGAGNTIYF.

Many counts were recorded for this clone. The J gene is TRBJ2-1, the V gene TRBV18, with TRBD1 matching 7 bases. The CDR3 loop spans 18 amino acids. The junction had 15 bases not matched to a gene; V was cut back by 1 base and J by 6 bases. Germline V gene data show CDR1 as KGHSH and CDR2 as LQKENI. The CDR3 spells CASSPRLTGATRGNEQFF. CDR3 in DNA: TGTGCCAGCTCACCACGCTTAACAGGGGCTACCCGGGGCAATGAGCAGTTCTTC. Full variable domain (missing parts from reference TRBV18 and TRBJ2-1): NAGVMQNPRHLVRRRGQEARLRCSPMKGHSHVYWYRQLPEEGLKFMVYLQKENIIDESGMPKERFSAEFPKEGPSILRIQQVVRGDSAAYFCASSPRLTGATRGNEQFFGPGTRLTVL.

The chain joins TRBV2 to TRBJ1-6; TRBD1 matches at 7 bases. The CDR3 has 16 amino acids. V was pared by 0 bases and J by 12 bases, with 11 bases of the junction left unmatched. Looked up from germline, CDR1 is SNHLY and CDR2 is FYNNEI. The CDR3 region has the DNA TGTGCCAGCAGTGAAGCACGGGGACAGAGCTCTCGACCCCTCCACTTT. This sequence encodes CASSEARGQSSRPLHF.

The chain employs TRBV25-1 and TRBJ2-3; 8 nucleotides match TRBD2. CDR3 length: 16 amino acids. V lost 2 bases, J lost 1 base, and 5 bases stayed unmatched. The V gene's germline CDR1 is MGHDK and CDR2 SYGVNS. The CDR3 DNA reads as TGTGCCAGCAGTGAAAGAAAGCGGGGGCGCACAGATACGCAGTATTTT. It codes for CASSERKRGRTDTQYF.

The chain couples TRBV28 to TRBJ2-6, with TRBD2 matching over 8 bases. Germline assignment: CDR1 MDHEN and CDR2 SYDVKM. V dropped 3 bases and J dropped 0; count of bases not matched to a gene: 7. This CDR3 is 18 amino acids long. In DNA, the CDR3 is TGTGCCAGCAGTTTGGGGGTAGCGGGGCCCTCTGGGGCCAACGTCCTGACTTTC. This sequence encodes CASSLGVAGPSGANVLTF.

The chain recombines TRBV6-5 with TRBJ2-2, with 9 bases identical to TRBD2. The CDR3 contains 14 residues. Per the germline V gene, CDR1 is MNHEY and CDR2 is SVGAGI. V was clipped by 10 bases and J by 2 bases; unmatched bases: 5. The CDR3 region is CATGLASNTGELFF. The CDR3 coding sequence is TGTGCCACCGGACTAGCGTCTAACACCGGGGAGCTGTTTTTT.

The chain recombines TRBV5-1 with TRBJ1-6; 7 nucleotides align to TRBD1. There are 18 residues in the CDR3. Looked up from germline, CDR1 is SGHRS and CDR2 is YFSETQ. The J segment lost 0 bases and the V segment lost 4 bases, leaving 10 bases of the junction unmatched. The CDR3, as DNA: TGCGCCAGCAGCCATGGGACAGCTTTAAGCTCCTATAATTCACCCCTCCACTTT. Protein: CASSHGTALSSYNSPLHF.

This chain connects TRBV28 to TRBJ2-5, with 14 bases lining up with TRBD2. Germline CDR1 reads MDHEN; CDR2 reads SYDVKM. V was clipped by 4 bases and J by 1 base; unmatched bases: 11. This CDR3 spans 19 amino acids. The DNA of the CDR3 is TGTGCCAGCAGTTCCGGACTAGCGGGGGGCCGAATCCTCCAAGAGACCCAGTACTTC. Residues: CASSSGLAGGRILQETQYF.

The V and J genes are TRBV5-1 and TRBJ2-2; the D is unclear. This CDR3 has 13 amino acids. Germline CDR1 reads SGHRS; CDR2 reads YFSETQ. V lost 6 bases and J lost 7, with 13 bases in between. This chain's CDR3 is CASNEVVSGELFF. As DNA, the CDR3 is TGCGCCAGCAATGAGGTTGTGAGCGGGGAGCTGTTTTTT. The full variable domain, completed using reference TRBV5-1 and TRBJ2-2, is KAGVTQTPRYLIKTRGQQVTLSCSPISGHRSVSWYQQTPGQGLQFLFEYFSETQRNKGNFPGRFSGRQFSNSRSEMNVSTLELGDSALYLCASNEVVSGELFFGEGSRLTVL.

The chain combines TRBV6-1 with TRBJ2-7, with D perhaps TRBD1 (6 bases). V shed 7 bases and J shed 2 bases, with 12 bases lying between them. This CDR3 region has 13 residues. Germline V gene sequence: CDR1 MNHNS, CDR2 SASEGT. For the CDR3, the DNA is TGTGCCAGCAAAACAGGGAACCCCTACGAGCAGTACTTC. It codes for CASKTGNPYEQYF.